This T cell receptor (beta chain) was profiled in a study of blood T cell repertoires in COVID-19. Study-wide background: Samples came from the United States, Italy and Spain, spanning acute and convalescent COVID-19.

This clone has just one count. CDR3 size: 14 residues. The V gene lost 7 bases and the J gene lost 2 bases, with 15 bases spanning the gap. Looked up from germline, CDR1 is LNHDA and CDR2 is SQIVND (reference sequence). Original methodology: How many nucleated cells were present was estimated from reference gene primer amplification. Some clones are missing from TCRdb's copy, which holds only in-frame ones; the method was immunoSEQ multiplex PCR. V, J and clone size reflect that table, while D and trimming were determined from the DNA. The data contain about 36,000 clones, over 75% of them singletons.

This clonotype originated in a human donor in a cohort sampled during active COVID-19. The sample comprised peripheral blood. This sequence joins TRBV19 and TRBJ2-7; unclear D gene. The DNA for the CDR3 is TGTGCCAGTATTCCGAGAGAACCACCCTACGAGCAGTACTTC. The encoded protein is CASIPREPPYEQYF.